The 15 T cell receptor beta chains below were found in one sample sequenced in a study of early T cells in non-severe SARS-CoV-2 infection. TCRdb passed the 5' RACE reads through MiXCR, listing each CDR3 protein once. The table records around 47,000 distinct CDR3 sequences, 9.5% to 12% of them present only once. Source material: whole blood. Every receptor here comes from an adult who was a healthcare worker with PCR-confirmed SARS-CoV-2 infection or an uninfected control (not recorded which).

The rearrangement joins TRBV7-2 to TRBJ2-1, with D perhaps TRBD2 (6 bases). Trimming took 1 base from V and 3 from J, leaving 10 bases between them. The germline V gene has CDR1 SGHTA and CDR2 FQGNSA. The CDR3 has 15 amino acids. The CDR3 sequence is CASSLDGTYYNEQFF. The CDR3 bases are TGTGCCAGCAGCTTAGACGGGACTTACTACAATGAGCAGTTCTTC.

With respect to this clonotype: An end of the junction does not agree with germline; a read error may underlie this. This chain joins TRBV20-1 and TRBJ2-1; a weak D match, TRBD2 (5 bases). The CDR3 totals 17 residues. The germline V gene encodes CDR1 DFQATT and CDR2 SNEGSKA (reference sequence). CDR3: CNARDFASPSSHNEQFF. The CDR3 DNA is TGCAATGCTAGAGATTTCGCCTCTCCTAGCAGCCACAATGAGCAGTTCTTC.

This clonotype came up many times. V and J are TRBV7-9 and TRBJ1-5, with no clear D. This CDR3 has 16 amino acids. With 4 bases removed from V and 1 base from J, the gap between germline ends came to 14 bases. The germline CDR1 and CDR2 sequences are SEHNR and FQNEAQ (reference sequence). The CDR3 nucleotides read TGTGCCAGCAGCTCAGGACGGAGTGGAAGCAATCAGCCCCAGCATTTT. Its protein product is CASSSGRSGSNQPQHF.

The table lists this clonotype with many counts. The chain carries TRBV6-2 or TRBV6-3 and TRBJ2-1; no definite D call. The length of the CDR3 is 12 residues. The germline gives CDR1 MNHEY, CDR2 SVGEGT. Trimming removed 2 bases from V and 13 bases from J, with 12 bases in between. DNA of the CDR3: TGTGCCAGCAGTTACCCGGTCATGTATCAGTTCTTC. It is translated as CASSYPVMYQFF.

This clonotype was counted at least ten times. The chain couples TRBV12-3 or TRBV12-4 to TRBJ2-7; no clear D gene. This CDR3 is built from 14 residues. V gave up 3 bases and J gave up 1 base, with 10 bases separating them. The CDR3 is CASSFSHGSYEQYF. CDR3 DNA sequence: TGTGCCAGCAGTTTCTCACACGGGTCCTACGAGCAGTACTTC.

The V and J genes are TRBV14 and TRBJ2-1; 9 bases agree with TRBD1. Per the germline V gene, CDR1 is SGHDN and CDR2 is FVKESK. This CDR3 is 15 amino acids long. The V segment lost 6 bases and the J segment 9 bases; nucleotides outside the gene matches: 12. CDR3 nucleotide sequence: TGTGCCAGCAGACTTTCCCGGGACAGGGCTTTTGAGCAGTTCTTC. Translation gives CASRLSRDRAFEQFF.

This clonotype was detected only a few times. The rearrangement links TRBV28 to TRBJ1-4; 7 bases align to TRBD1. This CDR3 has 16 residues. V lost 5 bases to trimming and J lost 5 bases; unmatched junction nucleotides: 11. CDR1 is MDHEN, CDR2 SYDVKM, per germline. The CDR3 DNA sequence: TGTGCCAGCAGTGTCATCGGGACAGCATCAAATGAAAAACTGTTTTTT. Its protein product is CASSVIGTASNEKLFF.

The V and J genes are TRBV2 and TRBJ1-2, with 9 nucleotides matching TRBD1. The germline CDR1 and CDR2 sequences are SNHLY and FYNNEI. V lost 10 bases and J lost 4; bases outside the gene matches: 7. The CDR3 consists of 13 residues. CDR3 amino acids: CANLDRGGYGYTF. The CDR3 region has the DNA TGTGCCAACCTGGACAGGGGTGGCTATGGCTACACCTTC.

The chain has TRBV7-9 and TRBJ2-5; TRBD1 agrees at 9 bases. This CDR3 contains 13 residues. Germline assignment: CDR1 SEHNR and CDR2 FQNEAQ (reference sequence). V lost 5 bases and J lost 5; bases outside the gene matches: 3. DNA for the CDR3: TGTGCCAGCAGCCGGGACAGGGCGGAGACCCAGTACTTC. Translation gives CASSRDRAETQYF.

This clonotype appeared many times. The V and J genes are TRBV20-1 and TRBJ2-7; 9 positions agree with TRBD2. This CDR3 has 15 amino acids. Trimming cost V 5 bases and J 1 base; bases outside gene matches: 9. The germline V gene encodes CDR1 DFQATT and CDR2 SNEGSKA (reference sequence). CDR3 in DNA: TGCAGTGCTGGGGCGACTAGCGGTAAATCCTACGAGCAGTACTTC. Residues: CSAGATSGKSYEQYF.

Only a few counts were recorded for this clonotype. The chain combines TRBV5-1 with TRBJ2-3, with a weak D call TRBD2 (6 bases). The length of the CDR3 is 15 residues. Germline V CDR1 and CDR2: SGHRS, YFSETQ. The V and J ends lost 1 base and 4 bases respectively, with 13 bases between them. The CDR3 DNA is TGCGCCAGCAGCTTGTGGGGGGACTCCGCAGATACGCAGTATTTT. This codes for CASSLWGDSADTQYF. The whole variable domain, remainder taken from reference TRBV5-1 and TRBJ2-3, is KAGVTQTPRYLIKTRGQQVTLSCSPISGHRSVSWYQQTPGQGLQFLFEYFSETQRNKGNFPGRFSGRQFSNSRSEMNVSTLELGDSALYLCASSLWGDSADTQYFGPGTRLTVL.

This clonotype appeared many times. The chain is built from TRBV5-1 and TRBJ2-1; 7 bases are a match to TRBD1. Looked up from germline, CDR1 is SGHRS and CDR2 is YFSETQ. The CDR3 has 13 residues. Losses at the gene ends were 0 bases for V and 7 bases for J; bases not matched to a gene: 1. Here the CDR3 DNA reads TGCGCCAGCAGCTTGGCAGGGGGTAATGAGCAGTTCTTC. Protein product: CASSLAGGNEQFF.

This clonotype was observed a few times. V gene TRBV28 combines with J gene TRBJ2-2; no firm D call. Germline assignment: CDR1 MDHEN and CDR2 SYDVKM. The CDR3 covers 10 residues. V lost 10 bases to trimming and J lost 6 bases, with 6 bases between them. DNA for the CDR3: TGTGCCATTCAGGCCGGGGAGCTGTTTTTT. Translation: CAIQAGELFF.

This clonotype was detected ten times or more. V usage is TRBV2 and J usage is TRBJ2-1; maybe TRBD2 (6 bases). CDR3 size: 13 residues. The germline V and J ends were trimmed by 4 bases and 2 bases, with 6 bases remaining between them. Germline-derived CDR1 and CDR2 are SNHLY and FYNNEI. CDR3 nucleotides: TGTGCCAGCAGTGCGGGAGCCTACAATGAGCAGTTCTTC. Residues: CASSAGAYNEQFF.

The chain employs TRBV29-1 and TRBJ1-1; D may be TRBD1 (5 bases). With 7 bases removed from V and 0 bases from J, the gap between germline ends came to 15 bases. CDR3 length equals 14 residues. The germline gives CDR1 SQVTM, CDR2 ANQGSEA. CDR3 bases: TGCAGCGCAGACAGCAGCGTCATGAACACTGAAGCTTTCTTT. Its protein is CSADSSVMNTEAFF.